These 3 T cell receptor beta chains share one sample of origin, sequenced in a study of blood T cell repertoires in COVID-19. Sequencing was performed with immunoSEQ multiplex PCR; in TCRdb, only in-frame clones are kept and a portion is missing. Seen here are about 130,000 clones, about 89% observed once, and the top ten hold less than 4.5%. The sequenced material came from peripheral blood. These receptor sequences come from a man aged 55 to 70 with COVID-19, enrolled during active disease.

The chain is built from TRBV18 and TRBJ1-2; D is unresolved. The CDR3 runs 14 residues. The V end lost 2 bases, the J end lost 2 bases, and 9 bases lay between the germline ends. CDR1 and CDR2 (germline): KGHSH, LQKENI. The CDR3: CASSPTDDNYGYTF. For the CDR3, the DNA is TGTGCCAGCTCACCAACAGACGACAACTATGGCTACACCTTC.

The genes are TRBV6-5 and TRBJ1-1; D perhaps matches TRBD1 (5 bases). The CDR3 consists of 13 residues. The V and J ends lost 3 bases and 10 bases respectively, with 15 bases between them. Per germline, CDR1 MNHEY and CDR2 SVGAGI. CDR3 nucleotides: TGTGCCAGCAGTTATCGGCAGGGTAGGCGAGCTTTCTTT. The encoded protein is CASSYRQGRRAFF.

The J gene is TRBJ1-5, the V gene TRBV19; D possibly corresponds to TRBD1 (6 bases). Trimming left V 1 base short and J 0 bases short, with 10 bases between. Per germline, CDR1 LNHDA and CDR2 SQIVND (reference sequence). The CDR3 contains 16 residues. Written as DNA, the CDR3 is TGTGCCAGTAGTATAGGTGGACAGAGTAGCAATCAGCCCCAGCATTTT. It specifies CASSIGGQSSNQPQHF.